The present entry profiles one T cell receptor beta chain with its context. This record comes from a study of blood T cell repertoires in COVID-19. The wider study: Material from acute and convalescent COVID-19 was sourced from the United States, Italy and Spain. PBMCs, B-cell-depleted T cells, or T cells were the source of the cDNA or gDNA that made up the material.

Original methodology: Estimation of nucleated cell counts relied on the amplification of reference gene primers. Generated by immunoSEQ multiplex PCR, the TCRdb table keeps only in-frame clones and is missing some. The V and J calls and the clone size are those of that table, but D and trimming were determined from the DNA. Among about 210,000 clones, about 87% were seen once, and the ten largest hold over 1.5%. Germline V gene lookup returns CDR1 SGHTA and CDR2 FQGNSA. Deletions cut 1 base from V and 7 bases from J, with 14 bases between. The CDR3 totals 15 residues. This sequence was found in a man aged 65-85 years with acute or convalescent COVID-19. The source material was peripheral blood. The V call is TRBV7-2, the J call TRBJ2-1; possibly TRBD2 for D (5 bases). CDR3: CASSLGGMAGNEQFF. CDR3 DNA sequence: TGTGCCAGCAGCTTAGGAGGGATGGCGGGTAATGAGCAGTTCTTC.